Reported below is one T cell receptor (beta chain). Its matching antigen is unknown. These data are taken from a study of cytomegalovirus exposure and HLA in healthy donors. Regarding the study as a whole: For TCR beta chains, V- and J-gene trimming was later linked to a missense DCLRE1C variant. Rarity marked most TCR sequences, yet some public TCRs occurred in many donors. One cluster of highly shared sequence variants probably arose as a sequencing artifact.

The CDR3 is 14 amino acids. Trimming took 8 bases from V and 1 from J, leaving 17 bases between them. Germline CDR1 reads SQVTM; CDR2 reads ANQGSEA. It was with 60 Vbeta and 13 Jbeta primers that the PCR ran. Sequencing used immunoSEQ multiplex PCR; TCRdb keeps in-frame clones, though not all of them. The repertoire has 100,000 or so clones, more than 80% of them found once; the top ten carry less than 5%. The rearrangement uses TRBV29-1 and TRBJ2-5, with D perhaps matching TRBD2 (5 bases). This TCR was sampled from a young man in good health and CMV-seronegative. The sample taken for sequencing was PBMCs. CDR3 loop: CSSSRGSVQETQYF. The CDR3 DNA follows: TGCAGCTCGTCCCGGGGTAGCGTCCAAGAGACCCAGTACTTC. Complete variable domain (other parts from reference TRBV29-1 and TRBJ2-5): SAVISQKPSRDICQRGTSLTIQCQVDSQVTMMFWYRQQPGQSLTLIATANQGSEATYESGFVIDKFPISRPNLTFSTLTVSNMSPEDSSIYLCSSSRGSVQETQYFGPGTRLLVL.